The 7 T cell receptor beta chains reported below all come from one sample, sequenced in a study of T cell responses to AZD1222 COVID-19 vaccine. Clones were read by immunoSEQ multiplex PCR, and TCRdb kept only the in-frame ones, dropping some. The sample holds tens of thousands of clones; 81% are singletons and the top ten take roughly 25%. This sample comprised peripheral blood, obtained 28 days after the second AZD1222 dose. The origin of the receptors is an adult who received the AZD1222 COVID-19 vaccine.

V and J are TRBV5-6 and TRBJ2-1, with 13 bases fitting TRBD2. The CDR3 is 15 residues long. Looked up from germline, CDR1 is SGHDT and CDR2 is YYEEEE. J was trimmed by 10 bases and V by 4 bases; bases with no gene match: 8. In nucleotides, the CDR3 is TGTGCCAGCAGCCTGAGACTAGCGGGAGGCGGAGAGCAGTTCTTC. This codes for CASSLRLAGGGEQFF.

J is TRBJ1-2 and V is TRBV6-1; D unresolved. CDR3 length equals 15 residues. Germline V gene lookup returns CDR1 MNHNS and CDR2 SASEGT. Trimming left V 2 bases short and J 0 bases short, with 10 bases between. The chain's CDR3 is CASSESPLPNYGYTF. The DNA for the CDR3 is TGTGCCAGCAGTGAATCCCCCCTTCCTAACTATGGCTACACCTTC.

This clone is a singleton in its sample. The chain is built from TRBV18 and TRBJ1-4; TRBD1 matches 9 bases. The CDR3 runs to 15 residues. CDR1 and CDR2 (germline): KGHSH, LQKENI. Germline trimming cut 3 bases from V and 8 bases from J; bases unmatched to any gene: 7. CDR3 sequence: CASSPTGGIREKLFF. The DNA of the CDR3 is TGTGCCAGCTCACCTACAGGGGGCATAAGGGAAAAACTGTTTTTT.

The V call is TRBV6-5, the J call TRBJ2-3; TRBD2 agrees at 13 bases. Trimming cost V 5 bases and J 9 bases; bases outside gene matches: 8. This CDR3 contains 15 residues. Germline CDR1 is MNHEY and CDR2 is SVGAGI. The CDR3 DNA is TGTGCCAGCAGTAGTGGACTAGCGGGAGAGCACACGCAGTATTTT. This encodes CASSSGLAGEHTQYF.

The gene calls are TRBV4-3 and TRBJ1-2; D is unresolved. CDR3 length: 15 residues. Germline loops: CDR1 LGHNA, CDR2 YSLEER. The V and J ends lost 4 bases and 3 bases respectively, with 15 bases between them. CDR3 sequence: CASSLSTVGDYGYTF. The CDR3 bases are TGCGCCAGCAGCCTCTCGACCGTTGGGGACTATGGCTACACCTTC.

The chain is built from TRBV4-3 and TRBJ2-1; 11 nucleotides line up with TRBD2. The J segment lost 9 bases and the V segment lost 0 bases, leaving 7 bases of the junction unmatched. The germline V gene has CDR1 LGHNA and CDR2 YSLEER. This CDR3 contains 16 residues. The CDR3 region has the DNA TGCGCCAGCAGCCAAGATCCACTAGCGGGAGCAGTTGAGCAGTTCTTC. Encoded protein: CASSQDPLAGAVEQFF.

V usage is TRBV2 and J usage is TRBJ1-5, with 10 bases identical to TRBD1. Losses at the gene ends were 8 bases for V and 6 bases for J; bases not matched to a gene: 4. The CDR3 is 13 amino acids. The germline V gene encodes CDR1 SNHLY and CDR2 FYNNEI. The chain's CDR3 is CASGTGEGQPQHF. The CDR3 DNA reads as TGTGCCAGCGGGACAGGGGAGGGTCAGCCCCAGCATTTT.